The following is a T cell receptor (beta chain) sequence with its context. The source of the sample is a study of blood T cell repertoires in COVID-19. Study in general: Samples taken during acute and convalescent COVID-19 were collected in the United States, Italy and Spain.

The data were produced by immunoSEQ multiplex PCR, yet TCRdb's version contains in-frame clones alone and is incomplete. The sample records about 99,000 clones, 65% to 85% being singletons. Germline CDR1 reads LNHDA; CDR2 reads SQIVND (reference sequence). The CDR3 runs 16 residues. V shed 6 bases and J shed 0 bases, with 17 bases lying between them. This clonotype was obtained from a man in his 70s with active or convalescent COVID-19. The chain is built from TRBV19 and TRBJ1-1; a weak D match, TRBD1 (6 bases). The specimen was peripheral blood. The CDR3 region has the DNA TGTGCCAGTAGAAGGGCAGGGGCGAGCCTGAACACTGAAGCTTTCTTT. It translates to CASRRAGASLNTEAFF.